These T cell receptor beta chains were read from a single sample in a study of blood T cell repertoires in COVID-19. Measured with immunoSEQ multiplex PCR; TCRdb has only the in-frame clones, and not every one. The table has more than 95,000 clones, around nine tenths seen once. Sequencing was done on a sample of peripheral blood. The origin of the receptors is a man between 60 and 70 years old with acute or convalescent COVID-19. Each CDR3 is given with its conserved first and last residue. A D gene is named only where the DNA matches it firmly. Size is omitted from some rows. Given values are once, few, many or a class for expanded clones.

J | size | V | D | DNA | CDR3
TRBJ2-1 | . | TRBV30 | . | TGTGCCTGGAGTTGGAGAGTCGGAGCCGATGAGCAGTTCTTC | CAWSWRVGADEQFF
TRBJ2-1 | once | TRBV6-5 | TRBD1 | TGTGCCAGCAGCACTGGAGGGACAGGGTACAATGAGCAGTTCTTC | CASSTGGTGYNEQFF
TRBJ2-3 | . | TRBV6-5 | . | TGTGCCAGCGCTAACAGGGAGCATACGCAGTATTTT | CASANREHTQYF
TRBJ2-1 | . | TRBV25-1 | . | TGTGCCAGCAGTGCTGCAGGATACAATGAGCAGTTCTTC | CASSAAGYNEQFF
TRBJ2-4 | . | TRBV19 | . | TGTGCCAGTAGTTTTATCCAGGGGACGGCCAAAAACATTCAGTACTTC | CASSFIQGTAKNIQYF
TRBJ1-1 | . | TRBV30 | . | TGTGCCTTGGCCAGTACTGAAGCTTTCTTT | CALASTEAFF
TRBJ1-1 | . | TRBV6-5 | . | TGTGCCAGCAGGACAACAGGGAACACTGAAGCTTTCTTT | CASRTTGNTEAFF
TRBJ2-2 | once | TRBV5-1 | TRBD1 | TGCGCCAGCCTTCCCACAGGGGTGACCACCGGGGAGCTGTTTTTT | CASLPTGVTTGELFF
TRBJ1-1 | . | TRBV2 | . | TGTGCCAGCAGTGACAGACAAGGGAACACTGAAGCTTTCTTT | CASSDRQGNTEAFF
TRBJ1-3 | . | TRBV7-9 | TRBD1 | TGTGCCAGCAGACGCCTGACAGGGGACCTCTCTGGAAACACCATATATTTT | CASRRLTGDLSGNTIYF
TRBJ1-2 | . | TRBV6-6 | TRBD1 | TGTGCCAGCAATCAGGGGGTAGGCTACACCTTC | CASNQGVGYTF
TRBJ2-3 | . | TRBV5-6 | TRBD1 | TGTGCCAGCAGCTTCCAGGGGGTAGGGACAGATACGCAGTATTTT | CASSFQGVGTDTQYF
TRBJ2-3 | . | TRBV10-3 | . | TGTGCCATCAGTGAATCGGGGTCCGGCACAGATACGCAGTATTTT | CAISESGSGTDTQYF
TRBJ2-1 | . | TRBV6-1 | TRBD1 | TGTGCCAGCAGTGAAGGGGACAGGCCTAGTGAGCAGTTCTTC | CASSEGDRPSEQFF
TRBJ2-2 | . | TRBV9 | . | TGTGCCAGCAGCGTAGCTACGGGGTACACCGGGGAGCTGTTTTTT | CASSVATGYTGELFF
TRBJ1-1 | . | TRBV6-5 | . | TGTGCCAGCAGGGACTCTAGCACTGAAGCTTTCTTT | CASRDSSTEAFF